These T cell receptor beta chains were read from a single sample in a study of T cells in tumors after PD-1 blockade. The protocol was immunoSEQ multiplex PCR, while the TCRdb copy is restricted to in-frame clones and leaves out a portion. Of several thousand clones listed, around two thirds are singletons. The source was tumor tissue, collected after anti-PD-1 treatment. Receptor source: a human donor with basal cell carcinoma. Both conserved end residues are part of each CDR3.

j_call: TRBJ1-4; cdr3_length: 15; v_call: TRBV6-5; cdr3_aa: CASRPSLRPNEKLFF
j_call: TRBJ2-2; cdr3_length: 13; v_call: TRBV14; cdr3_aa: CASSQGGSGELFF
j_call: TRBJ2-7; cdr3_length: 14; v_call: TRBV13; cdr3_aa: CASSPNTGGREQYF
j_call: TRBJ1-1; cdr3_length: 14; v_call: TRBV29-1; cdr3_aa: CSVGRGEMNTEAFF
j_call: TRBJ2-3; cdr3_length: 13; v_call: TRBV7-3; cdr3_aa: CASSRPDTDTQYF
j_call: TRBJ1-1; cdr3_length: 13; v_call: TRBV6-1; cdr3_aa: CASSETLNTEAFF
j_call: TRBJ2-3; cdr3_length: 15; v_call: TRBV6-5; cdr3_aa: CASTDRDRGTDTQYF
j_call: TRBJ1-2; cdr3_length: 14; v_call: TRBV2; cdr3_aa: CASSRGISDYGYTF
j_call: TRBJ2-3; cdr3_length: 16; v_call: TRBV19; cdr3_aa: CASSKGLAGGADTQYF
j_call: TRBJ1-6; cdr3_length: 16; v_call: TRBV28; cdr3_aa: CASSLWTGDYNSPLHF
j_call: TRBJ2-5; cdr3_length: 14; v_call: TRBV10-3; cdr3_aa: CATQGSGDQETQYF
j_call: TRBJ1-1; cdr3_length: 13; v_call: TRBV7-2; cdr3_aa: CASRVSLNTEAFF
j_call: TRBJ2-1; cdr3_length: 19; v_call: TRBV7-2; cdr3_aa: CASSLGSLATGTGAREQFF
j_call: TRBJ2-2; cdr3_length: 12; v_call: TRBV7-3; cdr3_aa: CASSPNTGELFF
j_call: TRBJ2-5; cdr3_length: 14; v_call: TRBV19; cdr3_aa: CASSINLWGETQYF
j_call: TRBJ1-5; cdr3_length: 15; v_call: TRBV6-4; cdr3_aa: CASSATGGEGQPQHF
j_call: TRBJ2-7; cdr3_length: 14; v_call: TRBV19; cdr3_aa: CASSLIADTYEQYF
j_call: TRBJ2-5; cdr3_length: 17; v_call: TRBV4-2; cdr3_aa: CASSPSGGGRGQETQYF